This T cell receptor beta chain was identified in a study of blood T cell repertoires in COVID-19. Study in general: Specimens from acute and convalescent COVID-19 originated in the United States, Italy and Spain. PBMCs, B-cell-depleted T cells, or T cells were the source of the cDNA or gDNA that made up the material.

Trimming removed 2 bases at V and 6 bases at J, with 12 bases between. Germline V lookup: CDR1 MNHEY, CDR2 SVGEGT. The CDR3 consists of 14 residues. Here immunoSEQ multiplex PCR was the method, and the copy in TCRdb shows in-frame clones only, minus some. The sample shows 180,000 or so clones, approximately 81% of them seen only once. Seattle-derived patients entered the study during active infection and were followed longitudinally. The material sequenced was peripheral blood. The chain couples TRBV6-2 or TRBV6-3 to TRBJ2-3, with unresolved D. The TCR sequence derives from a person aged 65 to 85 with COVID-19, enrolled during active disease. CDR3: CASSYRGQFDTQYF. In DNA form, the CDR3 reads TGTGCCAGCAGTTACCGTGGGCAGTTTGATACGCAGTATTTT.